Below are 4 T cell receptor beta chains sequenced from a single sample in a study of blood T cell repertoires in COVID-19. Method: immunoSEQ multiplex PCR; TCRdb's copy keeps in-frame clones and lacks some. In the table there are tens of thousands of clones, approximately 87% of which are singletons. Sample: peripheral blood. The receptors stem from a human donor in a cohort sampled during active COVID-19.

The chain uses TRBV19 and TRBJ2-1; 14 bases match TRBD2. V trimming: 5 bases; J trimming: 8 bases; junction bases outside the gene matches: 8. CDR3 length equals 16 residues. In germline, CDR1 is LNHDA, CDR2 SQIVND (reference sequence). This chain's CDR3 is CASSLQGLAGVHEQFF. CDR3 DNA: TGTGCCAGTAGTCTCCAGGGACTAGCGGGAGTCCATGAGCAGTTCTTC.

The chain is built from TRBV30 and TRBJ1-2; 7 bases match TRBD1. The CDR3 runs to 14 residues. V lost 3 bases and J lost 1; bases outside the gene matches: 5. Germline CDR1 and CDR2: GTSNPN and SVGIG (reference sequence). The CDR3 bases are TGTGCCTGGAGCTTGTCAGGGGGTAACTATGGCTACACCTTC. Translating it yields CAWSLSGGNYGYTF. The full variable domain, with the rest looked up from reference TRBV30 and TRBJ1-2, is SQTIHQWPATLVQPVGSPLSLECTVEGTSNPNLYWYRQAAGRGLQLLFYSVGIGQISSEVPQNLSASRPQDRQFILSSKKLLLSDSGFYLCAWSLSGGNYGYTFGSGTRLTVV.

Concerning this clone itself: An end of the junction differs from the germline gene, which may be a read error. In the same sample, other DNA sequences code for this CDR3. CDR3 nucleotides: TGCGCCAGCAGCCAGACCGGGACAGGGGAAGACTACACCTTC. This codes for CASSQTGTGEDYTF. This chain connects TRBV7-9 to TRBJ1-2, with 10 positions matching TRBD1. The length of the CDR3 is 14 residues. Germline V gene lookup returns CDR1 SEHNR and CDR2 FQNEAQ (reference sequence). The full variable domain, rest sourced from reference TRBV7-9 and TRBJ1-2, is DTGVSQNPRHKITKRGQNVTFRCDPISEHNRLYWYRQTLGQGPEFLTYFQNEAQLEKSRLLSDRFSAERPKGSFSTLEIQRTEQGDSAMYLCASSQTGTGEDYTFGSGTRLTVV.

This sequence joins TRBV10-3 and TRBJ1-1, with a possible D match to TRBD1 (6 bases). CDR3 length: 12 residues. V lost 6 bases, J lost 11 bases, and 16 bases lay in between. The germline V gene has CDR1 ENHRY and CDR2 SYGVKD. The CDR3 bases are TGTGCCATCAGGGAGGCAGGGGTAGAGGCTTTCTTT. This translates into CAIREAGVEAFF.